The clone carrying this T cell receptor beta chain was observed a handful of times. cDNA molecules carried unique molecular identifiers, and template switching added a universal primer site. From the 5' RACE reads, TCRdb called clonotypes with MiXCR, one entry per CDR3 protein. Here the sample spans about 520,000 distinct CDR3 sequences, roughly 21% being singletons. Germline lookup yields CDR1 SGHTA and CDR2 FQGTGA. CDR3 length: 17 amino acids. V was clipped by 1 base and J by 0 bases, with 15 bases between them. The sample belongs to a study of identical twins. This sample was shared with a second study, whose subject was T cells expressing NK-cell markers. From that report: Out of eight donors sequenced, seven tested HCMV-seropositive and the remaining one seronegative. Whether expanded NKG2C+ T cell clones recognized HCMV stayed uncertain.

The chain links TRBV7-3 to TRBJ1-2; no clear D gene. Sequences were obtained from CD4+ T cells sorted from blood. This clonotype was sampled from a woman aged 18-30 years in good health. The CDR3 region is CASSLSGQLPANYGYTF. CDR3 in DNA: TGTGCCAGCAGCTTAAGTGGGCAGCTGCCCGCTAACTATGGCTACACCTTC.